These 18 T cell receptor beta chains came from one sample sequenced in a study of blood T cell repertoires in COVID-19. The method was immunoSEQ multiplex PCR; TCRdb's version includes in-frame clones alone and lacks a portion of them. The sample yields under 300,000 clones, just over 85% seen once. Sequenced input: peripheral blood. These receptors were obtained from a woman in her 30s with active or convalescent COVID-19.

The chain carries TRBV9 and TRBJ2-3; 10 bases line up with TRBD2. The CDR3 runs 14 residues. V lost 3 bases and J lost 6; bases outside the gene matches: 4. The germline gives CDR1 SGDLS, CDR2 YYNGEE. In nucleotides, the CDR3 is TGTGCCAGCAGCGAGAGCGGGGGGGCCGATACGCAGTATTTT. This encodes CASSESGGADTQYF.

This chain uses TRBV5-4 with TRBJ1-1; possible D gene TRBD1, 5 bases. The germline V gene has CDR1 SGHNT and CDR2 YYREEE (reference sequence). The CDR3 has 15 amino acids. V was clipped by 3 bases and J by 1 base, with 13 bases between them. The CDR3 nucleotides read TGTGCCAGCAGCTCTACCTTCCAGGGGAACACTGAAGCTTTCTTT. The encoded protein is CASSSTFQGNTEAFF.

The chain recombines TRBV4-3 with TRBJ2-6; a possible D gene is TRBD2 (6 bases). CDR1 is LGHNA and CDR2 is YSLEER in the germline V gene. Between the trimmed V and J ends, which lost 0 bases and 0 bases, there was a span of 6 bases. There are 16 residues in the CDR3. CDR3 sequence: CASSQEGGSGANVLTF. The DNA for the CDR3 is TGCGCCAGCAGCCAAGAGGGGGGCTCTGGGGCCAACGTCCTGACTTTC.

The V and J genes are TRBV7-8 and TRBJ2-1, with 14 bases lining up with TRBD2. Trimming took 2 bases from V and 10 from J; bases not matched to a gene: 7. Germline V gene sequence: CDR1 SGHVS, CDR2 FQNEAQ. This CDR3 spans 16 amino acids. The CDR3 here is CASSLRLAGGQGEQFF. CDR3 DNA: TGTGCCAGCAGCTTAAGACTAGCGGGGGGGCAAGGGGAGCAGTTCTTC.

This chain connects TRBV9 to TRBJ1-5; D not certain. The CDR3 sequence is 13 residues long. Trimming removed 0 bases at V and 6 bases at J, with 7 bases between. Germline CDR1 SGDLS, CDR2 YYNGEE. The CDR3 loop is CASSVGDIQPQHF. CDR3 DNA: TGTGCCAGCAGCGTAGGCGACATTCAGCCCCAGCATTTT.

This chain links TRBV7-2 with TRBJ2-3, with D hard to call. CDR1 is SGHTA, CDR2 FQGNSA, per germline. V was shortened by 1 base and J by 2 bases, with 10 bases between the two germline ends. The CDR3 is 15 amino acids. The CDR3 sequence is CASSLGPYDTDTQYF. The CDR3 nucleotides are TGTGCCAGCAGCTTAGGTCCCTACGACACAGATACGCAGTATTTT.

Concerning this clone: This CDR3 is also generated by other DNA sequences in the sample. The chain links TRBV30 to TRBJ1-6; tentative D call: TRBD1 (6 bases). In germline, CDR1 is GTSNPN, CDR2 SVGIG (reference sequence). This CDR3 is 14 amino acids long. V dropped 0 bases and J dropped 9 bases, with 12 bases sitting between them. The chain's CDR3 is CAWSVTGRGSPLHF. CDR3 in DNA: TGTGCCTGGAGTGTAACAGGGAGGGGTTCACCCCTCCACTTT. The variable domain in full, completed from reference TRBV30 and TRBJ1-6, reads SQTIHQWPATLVQPVGSPLSLECTVEGTSNPNLYWYRQAAGRGLQLLFYSVGIGQISSEVPQNLSASRPQDRQFILSSKKLLLSDSGFYLCAWSVTGRGSPLHFGNGTRLTVT.

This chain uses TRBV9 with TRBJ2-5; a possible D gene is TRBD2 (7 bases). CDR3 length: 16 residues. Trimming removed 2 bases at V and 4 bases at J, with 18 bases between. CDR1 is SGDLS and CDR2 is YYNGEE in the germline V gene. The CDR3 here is CASSVRWGGPGETQYF. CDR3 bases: TGTGCCAGCAGCGTGCGCTGGGGGGGGCCAGGAGAGACCCAGTACTTC.

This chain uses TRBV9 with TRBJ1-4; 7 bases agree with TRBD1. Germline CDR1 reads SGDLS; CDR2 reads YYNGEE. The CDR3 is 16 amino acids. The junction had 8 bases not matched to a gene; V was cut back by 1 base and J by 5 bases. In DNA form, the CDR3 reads TGTGCCAGCAGCGTAACAGACAGGGCGCGAAATGAAAAACTGTTTTTT. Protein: CASSVTDRARNEKLFF.

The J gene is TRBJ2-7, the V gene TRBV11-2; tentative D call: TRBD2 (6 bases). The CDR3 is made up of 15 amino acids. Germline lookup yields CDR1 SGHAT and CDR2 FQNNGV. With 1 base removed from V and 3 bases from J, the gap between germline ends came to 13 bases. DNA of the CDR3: TGTGCCAGCAGCTTAGTCACCGGGAGACTCTACGAGCAGTACTTC. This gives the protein CASSLVTGRLYEQYF.

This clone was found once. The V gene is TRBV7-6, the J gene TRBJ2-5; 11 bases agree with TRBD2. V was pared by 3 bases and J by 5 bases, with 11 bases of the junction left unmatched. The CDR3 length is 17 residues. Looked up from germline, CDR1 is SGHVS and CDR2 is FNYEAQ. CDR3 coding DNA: TGTGCCAGCAGCTTCCAGGGGGGGACTAGCGGTTGGGAGACCCAGTACTTC. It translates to CASSFQGGTSGWETQYF.

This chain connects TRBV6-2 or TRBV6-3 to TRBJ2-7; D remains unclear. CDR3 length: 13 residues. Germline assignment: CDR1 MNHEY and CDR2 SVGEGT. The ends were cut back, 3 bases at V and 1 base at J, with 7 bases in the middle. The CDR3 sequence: CASSYIVSYEQYF. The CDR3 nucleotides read TGTGCCAGCAGTTATATCGTTTCCTACGAGCAGTACTTC.

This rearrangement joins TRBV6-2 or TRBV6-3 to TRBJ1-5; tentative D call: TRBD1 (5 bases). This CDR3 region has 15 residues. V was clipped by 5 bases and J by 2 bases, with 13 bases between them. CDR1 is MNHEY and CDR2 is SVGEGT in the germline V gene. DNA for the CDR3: TGTGCCAGCAGTCCAGGGCTGATTGGCAATCAGCCCCAGCATTTT. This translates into CASSPGLIGNQPQHF.

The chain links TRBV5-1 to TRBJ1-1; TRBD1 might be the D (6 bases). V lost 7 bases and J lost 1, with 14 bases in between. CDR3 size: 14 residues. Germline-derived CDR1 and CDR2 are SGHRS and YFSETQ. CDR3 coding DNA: TGCGCCAGCTCGGGGGGGCCGACGAACACTGAAGCTTTCTTT. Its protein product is CASSGGPTNTEAFF.

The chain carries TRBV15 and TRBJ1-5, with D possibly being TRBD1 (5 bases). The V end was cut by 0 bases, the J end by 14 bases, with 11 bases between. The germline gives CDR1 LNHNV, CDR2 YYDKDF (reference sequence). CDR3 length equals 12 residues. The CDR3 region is CATSRDRGREHF. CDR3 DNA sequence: TGTGCCACCAGCAGAGATAGAGGCAGGGAGCATTTT.

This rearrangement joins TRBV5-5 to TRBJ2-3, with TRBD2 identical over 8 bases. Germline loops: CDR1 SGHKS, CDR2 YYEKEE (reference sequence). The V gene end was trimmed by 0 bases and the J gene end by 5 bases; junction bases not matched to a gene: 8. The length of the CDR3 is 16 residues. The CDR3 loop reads CASSLVAGGTKDTQYF. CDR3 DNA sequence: TGTGCCAGCAGCTTGGTCGCGGGGGGTACCAAAGATACGCAGTATTTT.

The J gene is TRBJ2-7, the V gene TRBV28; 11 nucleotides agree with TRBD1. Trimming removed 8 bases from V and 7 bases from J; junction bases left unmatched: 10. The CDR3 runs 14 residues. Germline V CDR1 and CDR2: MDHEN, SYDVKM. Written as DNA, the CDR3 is TGTGCCAGCGCGCCGGGGACAGGGGGAGCTGAGCAGTACTTC. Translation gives CASAPGTGGAEQYF.

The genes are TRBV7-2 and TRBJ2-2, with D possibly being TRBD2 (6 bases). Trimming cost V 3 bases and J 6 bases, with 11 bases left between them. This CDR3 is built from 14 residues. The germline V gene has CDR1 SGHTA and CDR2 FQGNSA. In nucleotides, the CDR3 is TGTGCCAGCAGCTTGGGGGGAACTTCCGGGGAGCTGTTTTTT. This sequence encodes CASSLGGTSGELFF.